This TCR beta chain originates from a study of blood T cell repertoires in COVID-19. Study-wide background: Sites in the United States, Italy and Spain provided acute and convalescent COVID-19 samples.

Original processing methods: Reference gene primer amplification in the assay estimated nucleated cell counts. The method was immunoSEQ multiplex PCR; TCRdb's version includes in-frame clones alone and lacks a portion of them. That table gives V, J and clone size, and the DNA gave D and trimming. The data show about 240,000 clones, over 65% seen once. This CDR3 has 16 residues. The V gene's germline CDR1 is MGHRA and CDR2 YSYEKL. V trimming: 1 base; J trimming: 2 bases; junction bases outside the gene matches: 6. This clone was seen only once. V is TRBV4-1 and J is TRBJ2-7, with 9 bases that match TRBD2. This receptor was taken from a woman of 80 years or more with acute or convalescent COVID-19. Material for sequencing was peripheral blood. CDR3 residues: CASSQGSVAGAYEQYF. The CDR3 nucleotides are TGCGCCAGCAGCCAAGGATCGGTAGCGGGGGCCTACGAGCAGTACTTC.